This entry lists 19 T cell receptor beta chains sequenced from one sample in a study of siplizumab effects on memory and regulatory T cells. Profiling relied on immunoSEQ multiplex PCR, and the TCRdb table lists in-frame clones only, not all of them. The data contain over 100,000 clones, 92% of them singletons. The specimen sequenced was Tregs sorted from blood. Receptor source: a human donor in good health.

The V gene is TRBV19, the J gene TRBJ2-7; D call uncertain. Germline V lookup: CDR1 LNHDA, CDR2 SQIVND (reference sequence). V gave up 11 bases and J gave up 4 bases, with 21 bases separating them. The CDR3 consists of 14 residues. Here the CDR3 reads CAWAPAVAKYEQYF. CDR3 DNA: TGTGCCTGGGCCCCAGCCGTCGCCAAGTACGAGCAGTACTTC.

V and J are TRBV25-1 and TRBJ1-2; 10 nucleotides align to TRBD1. Germline CDR1 and CDR2: MGHDK and SYGVNS. The CDR3 is 14 residues long. J gave up 7 bases and V 4 bases, and 6 bases lay outside the gene matches. CDR3 region: CASSVPGQGFGYTF. The CDR3 nucleotides read TGTGCCAGCAGTGTCCCGGGACAGGGGTTTGGCTACACCTTC.

The gene calls are TRBV5-1 and TRBJ2-1; D possibly uses TRBD1 or TRBD2 (5 bases each). Germline V gene lookup returns CDR1 SGHRS and CDR2 YFSETQ. This CDR3 has 14 amino acids. With 3 bases removed from V and 9 bases from J, the gap between germline ends came to 16 bases. The chain's CDR3 is CASSWGIGVGEQFF. CDR3 bases: TGCGCCAGCAGCTGGGGCATCGGGGTGGGTGAGCAGTTCTTC.

This chain uses TRBV12-5 with TRBJ1-5, with TRBD1 matching over 7 bases. Germline CDR1 and CDR2: LGHNT and FRNRAP. Trimming took 6 bases from V and 5 from J; bases not matched to a gene: 7. This CDR3 spans 14 amino acids. The CDR3 nucleotides read TGTGCTAGTGGGCGACAGGGAGAGGATCAGCCCCAGCATTTT. Its protein product is CASGRQGEDQPQHF.

V gene TRBV6-1 combines with J gene TRBJ1-5, with D uncertain. V was cut by 6 bases and J by 3 bases, with 12 bases left in between. The CDR3 is 14 residues long. CDR1 is MNHNS, CDR2 SASEGT, per germline. DNA for the CDR3: TGTGCCAGCAGCCGCGACGGCTTCAATCAGCCCCAGCATTTT. Translated: CASSRDGFNQPQHF.

The chain uses TRBV7-8 and TRBJ1-6; no definite D call. CDR1 is SGHVS and CDR2 is FQNEAQ in the germline V gene. The V end was cut by 2 bases, the J end by 8 bases, with 4 bases between. This CDR3 contains 12 residues. The CDR3 protein is CASSLLDSPLHF. The CDR3 region has the DNA TGTGCCAGCAGCTTATTGGATTCACCCCTCCACTTT.

The chain employs TRBV7-9 and TRBJ1-1; D may be TRBD1 (6 bases). The CDR3 runs 13 residues. V lost 11 bases, J lost 1 base, and 14 bases lay in between. Germline lookup yields CDR1 SEHNR and CDR2 FQNEAQ (reference sequence). Written as DNA, the CDR3 is TGTGCCGCCTCCGCACAGGGGAACACTGAAGCTTTCTTT. This sequence encodes CAASAQGNTEAFF. The whole variable domain, remainder taken from reference TRBV7-9 and TRBJ1-1, is DTGVSQNPRHKITKRGQNVTFRCDPISEHNRLYWYRQTLGQGPEFLTYFQNEAQLEKSRLLSDRFSAERPKGSFSTLEIQRTEQGDSAMYLCAASAQGNTEAFFGQGTRLTVV.

The chain carries TRBV7-9 and TRBJ1-4; D uncertain. V was trimmed by 3 bases and J by 5 bases, leaving 7 bases between them. This CDR3 region has 13 residues. CDR1 and CDR2 from the germline V gene are SEHNR and FQNEAQ (reference sequence). The CDR3 sequence is CASSFDWNEKLFF. The CDR3 DNA reads TGTGCCAGCAGCTTCGACTGGAATGAAAAACTGTTTTTT. Complete variable domain (other parts from reference TRBV7-9 and TRBJ1-4): DTGVSQNPRHKITKRGQNVTFRCDPISEHNRLYWYRQTLGQGPEFLTYFQNEAQLEKSRLLSDRFSAERPKGSFSTLEIQRTEQGDSAMYLCASSFDWNEKLFFGSGTQLSVL.

The chain links TRBV5-1 to TRBJ1-6; D unclear. The CDR3 length is 13 residues. Germline V gene data show CDR1 as SGHRS and CDR2 as YFSETQ. V lost 4 bases and J lost 7, with 9 bases in between. CDR3 sequence reads: CASSETDNSPLHF. The CDR3 nucleotides read TGCGCCAGCAGCGAGACTGACAATTCACCCCTCCACTTT.

The chain joins TRBV19 to TRBJ1-2; the D is unclear. In germline, CDR1 is LNHDA, CDR2 SQIVND (reference sequence). Trimming took off 10 bases at V and 4 bases at J, with 19 bases between the two ends. The CDR3 extends over 14 amino acids. CDR3 nucleotide sequence: TGTGCCACCCAGCCCTCTTCACTTGGCTATGGCTACACCTTC. It translates to CATQPSSLGYGYTF. Using reference TRBV19 and TRBJ1-2 for the parts outside the CDR3, the full variable domain is DGGITQSPKYLFRKEGQNVTLSCEQNLNHDAMYWYRQDPGQGLRLIYYSQIVNDFQKGDIAEGYSVSREKKESFPLTVTSAQKNPTAFYLCATQPSSLGYGYTFGSGTRLTVV.

The chain employs TRBV2 and TRBJ2-3, with 9 nucleotides matching TRBD1. This CDR3 comprises 19 residues. CDR1 and CDR2 from the germline V gene are SNHLY and FYNNEI. The ends lost 6 bases at V and 0 bases at J; junction bases unmatched: 16. The CDR3 region is CASRGTGHPISLSTDTQYF. CDR3 nucleotide sequence: TGTGCCAGCAGGGGGACAGGGCACCCCATATCTCTTAGCACAGATACGCAGTATTTT.

This rearrangement joins TRBV19 to TRBJ2-3; 8 bases are shared with TRBD1. V lost 3 bases to trimming and J lost 6 bases; unmatched junction nucleotides: 2. The CDR3 sequence is 13 residues long. CDR1 and CDR2 from the germline V gene are LNHDA and SQIVND (reference sequence). The CDR3 here is CASSMDRDDTQYF. The CDR3 nucleotides read TGTGCCAGTAGTATGGACAGGGATGATACGCAGTATTTT.

The chain combines TRBV10-3 with TRBJ2-1, with 12 bases that match TRBD2. With V trimmed by 5 bases and J by 7 bases, 6 bases remained unmatched. The CDR3 extends over 15 amino acids. Looked up from germline, CDR1 is ENHRY and CDR2 is SYGVKD. The CDR3 region has the DNA TGTGCCATCAGTAACGGACTAGCGGGGTTTAATGAGCAGTTCTTC. Protein sequence: CAISNGLAGFNEQFF.

The V and J genes are TRBV2 and TRBJ1-5; TRBD1 might be the D (5 bases). V dropped 5 bases and J dropped 4 bases, with 15 bases sitting between them. The CDR3 consists of 15 residues. Germline values: CDR1 SNHLY, CDR2 FYNNEI. CDR3 residues: CASSPGPGRNQPQHF. In DNA, the CDR3 is TGTGCCAGCAGTCCGGGACCCGGGCGGAATCAGCCCCAGCATTTT.

In nucleotides, the CDR3 is TGCAGCGTTGGCACCGGGACCACGGGCAATCAGCCCCAGCATTTT. It is translated as CSVGTGTTGNQPQHF. The chain combines TRBV29-1 with TRBJ1-5, with TRBD1 as a possible D gene (5 bases). CDR1 is SQVTM, CDR2 ANQGSEA, per germline. This CDR3 comprises 15 residues. Trimming pared 4 bases from V and 2 bases from J, leaving 15 bases between.

This sequence joins TRBV10-3 and TRBJ2-1; the D gene is possibly TRBD1 (5 bases). This CDR3 has 12 residues. CDR1 is ENHRY and CDR2 is SYGVKD in the germline V gene. Trimming stripped 10 bases from V and 8 bases from J, with 15 bases between. The DNA of the CDR3 is TGTGCCACCAGGCTCAGGGAATATGAGCAGTTCTTC. It is translated as CATRLREYEQFF.

This chain joins TRBV7-9 and TRBJ2-6, with a tentative D call TRBD1 (5 bases). V lost 7 bases and J 4 bases, leaving 11 bases between the germline ends. Germline CDR1 and CDR2: SEHNR and FQNEAQ (reference sequence). The CDR3 runs 14 residues. The CDR3 DNA is TGTGCCAGCACTCAGGGCCCGGGGGCCAACGTCCTGACTTTC. Translating it yields CASTQGPGANVLTF.

As concerns this clone: The sample holds other DNA sequences that translate to the same CDR3. The chain joins TRBV18 to TRBJ1-1; D is unclear. Germline-derived CDR1 and CDR2 are KGHSH and LQKENI. This CDR3 contains 14 residues. Trimming removed 2 bases at V and 0 bases at J, with 7 bases between. CDR3 DNA sequence: TGTGCCAGCTCACCAGGGCAGGTGAACACTGAAGCTTTCTTT. Translation gives CASSPGQVNTEAFF.

The J gene is TRBJ2-3, the V gene TRBV7-8, with 10 positions matching TRBD2. The V gene's germline CDR1 is SGHVS and CDR2 FQNEAQ. J gave up 7 bases and V 5 bases, and 6 bases lay outside the gene matches. The CDR3 loop spans 14 amino acids. CDR3 sequence: CASSPSGRENTQYF. CDR3 in DNA: TGTGCCAGCAGCCCTAGCGGGAGAGAAAATACGCAGTATTTT.